Given below is one T cell receptor (beta chain) in context. The source of the sample is a study of a mutant IDH1 vaccine in newly diagnosed glioma. The CDR3 has 14 residues. Germline V gene lookup returns CDR1 SGHNT and CDR2 YYREEE (reference sequence). Between the trimmed V and J ends, which lost 3 bases and 3 bases, there was a span of 10 bases. This table comes from immunoSEQ multiplex PCR, and its TCRdb copy is limited to in-frame clones, with some not included. The sample holds more than 80,000 clones, around 82% seen once. Documented time point: baseline, week 1 (first vaccination visit). Treatment indicated: pre-vaccination baseline after standard-of-care therapy.

The genes are TRBV5-4 and TRBJ2-4, with D tentatively TRBD1 (6 bases). Material: PBMCs, obtained from a glioma patient treated with radiotherapy, temozolomide or both. This receptor was identified in a woman aged 45-65 years with glioma. The CDR3 spells CASSSGQNKNIQYF. The CDR3 coding sequence is TGTGCCAGCAGCTCTGGACAGAACAAAAACATTCAGTACTTC. Drawing the rest from reference TRBV5-4 and TRBJ2-4, the complete variable domain is ETGVTQSPTHLIKTRGQQVTLRCSSQSGHNTVSWYQQALGQGPQFIFQYYREEENGRGNFPPRFSGLQFPNYSSELNVNALELDDSALYLCASSSGQNKNIQYFGAGTRLSVL.